The table lists the clone carrying this T cell receptor (beta chain) with many counts. Its target is unknown. Template was genomic DNA; TCR beta CDR3 amplified in two multiplex PCR rounds. Amplification during the initial PCR round employed primers specific to each TRBV and TRBJ gene. TCRdb re-called the multiplex PCR reads through MiXCR, storing one row per CDR3 protein. The table records 59,000 or so distinct CDR3 sequences, more than 25% of them present only once. This sample is part of a study of prognosis after radiotherapy for stage I lung cancer. Study summary: At a biologically effective dose of at least 100 Gy and in 3 to 5 fractions, SBRT was the radiotherapy delivered.

General study results and limits: In patients receiving stereotactic body radiation therapy, unique TCR clone counts fell afterward, median approximately 9,100 versus 7,200.

Trimming shortened V by 5 bases and J by 3 bases, and 15 bases separated the two germline ends. CDR1 and CDR2 from the germline V gene are SGDLS and YYNGEE. This CDR3 is 14 amino acids long. J is TRBJ2-7 and V is TRBV9; tentative D call: TRBD2 (7 bases). Specimen: PBMCs, collected before or after stereotactic body radiation therapy (not recorded which). The TCR originated in a donor aged 50 or older with non-small cell lung cancer. The CDR3 loop is CASSFAGAGYEQYF. The CDR3 region has the DNA TGTGCCAGCAGTTTTGCGGGGGCCGGCTACGAGCAGTACTTC. The variable domain in full, with the rest retrieved from reference TRBV9 and TRBJ2-7, is DSGVTQTPKHLITATGQRVTLRCSPRSGDLSVYWYQQSLDQGLQFLIQYYNGEERAKGNILERFSAQQFPDLHSELNLSSLELGDSALYFCASSFAGAGYEQYFGPGTRLTVT.